These 32 T cell receptor beta chains share one sample of origin, sequenced in a study of T cell responses to AZD1222 COVID-19 vaccine. Some clones are missing from TCRdb's copy, which holds only in-frame ones; the method was immunoSEQ multiplex PCR. The sample carries roughly 150,000 clones, 80% to 95% recorded once. The sample in question was peripheral blood, obtained on day 0 of AZD1222 vaccination. These receptors were taken from an adult in good health.

The V gene is TRBV29-1, the J gene TRBJ2-3; D may be TRBD2 (5 bases). The CDR3 covers 13 residues. Trimming took off 8 bases at V and 6 bases at J, with 18 bases between the two ends. Germline CDR1 SQVTM, CDR2 ANQGSEA. The CDR3 protein is CSLGSRLSDTQYF. The CDR3 region has the DNA TGCAGCCTTGGGAGTCGCCTTTCGGATACGCAGTATTTT.

V is TRBV18 and J is TRBJ2-1, with TRBD2 matching over 8 bases. The CDR3 consists of 15 residues. The germline gives CDR1 KGHSH, CDR2 LQKENI. V shed 0 bases, J shed 13 bases, and the junction held 11 bases outside the gene matches. In DNA form, the CDR3 reads TGTGCCAGCTCACCACCGAGCGGGAGCGGGACCACCCAGTTCTTC. It codes for CASSPPSGSGTTQFF.

The chain is built from TRBV12-5 and TRBJ1-4; possibly TRBD1 for D (6 bases). V lost 1 base, J lost 8 bases, and 11 bases lay in between. CDR3 size: 14 residues. Germline assignment: CDR1 LGHNT and CDR2 FRNRAP. The CDR3 bases are TGTGCTAGTGGTTTGGGCGGGGGGCAAGAAAAACTGTTTTTT. Protein product: CASGLGGGQEKLFF.

The chain couples TRBV7-2 to TRBJ1-1, with TRBD1 matching over 7 bases. Trimming removed 2 bases from V and 1 base from J; junction bases left unmatched: 4. Germline CDR1 SGHTA, CDR2 FQGNSA. The CDR3 covers 15 residues. CDR3 DNA: TGTGCCAGCAGCTTACGGGAGGGGGCGAACACTGAAGCTTTCTTT. It specifies CASSLREGANTEAFF.

The CDR3 reads CASGLQGWENIQYF. The CDR3 DNA is TGTGCTAGTGGTTTGCAGGGGTGGGAAAACATTCAGTACTTC. The genes are TRBV12-5 and TRBJ2-4, with D maybe TRBD1 (6 bases). The CDR3 length is 14 residues. The ends were cut back, 2 bases at V and 5 bases at J, with 10 bases in the middle. Germline CDR1 LGHNT, CDR2 FRNRAP.

CDR3 nucleotides: TGTGCCAGCAGCTTGGGGCACAGGATGAACACTGAAGCTTTCTTT. It is translated as CASSLGHRMNTEAFF. This chain uses TRBV5-4 with TRBJ1-1; a possible D gene is TRBD1 (5 bases). The V gene's germline CDR1 is SGHNT and CDR2 YYREEE (reference sequence). The V and J ends lost 0 bases and 0 bases respectively, with 9 bases between them. The CDR3 is 15 amino acids.

The chain has TRBV12-3 or TRBV12-4 and TRBJ1-2; D perhaps matches TRBD1 (5 bases). V was shortened by 7 bases and J by 5 bases, with 14 bases between the two germline ends. CDR3 length: 13 residues. Here the CDR3 reads CASTLGGRYGYTF. CDR3 bases: TGTGCCAGCACCCTGGGGGGTCGATATGGCTACACCTTC.

The genes are TRBV9 and TRBJ2-1; tentatively, D is TRBD2 (6 bases). Trimming took 4 bases from V and 5 from J, leaving 19 bases between them. The CDR3 has 16 amino acids. CDR1 SGDLS and CDR2 YYNGEE come from the germline V gene. In DNA, the CDR3 is TGTGCCAGCAGCCCAGAAGGGACTTTCGGGAACAATGAGCAGTTCTTC. Its protein product is CASSPEGTFGNNEQFF.

DNA of the CDR3: TGTGCCAGCAGCTTCCTGGGGAGGGTTCGGGAGACCCAGTACTTC. It codes for CASSFLGRVRETQYF. J is TRBJ2-5 and V is TRBV7-2; 7 bases map to TRBD2. J gave up 5 bases and V 3 bases, and 9 bases lay outside the gene matches. The CDR3 has 15 amino acids. In germline, CDR1 is SGHTA, CDR2 FQGNSA.

The V gene is TRBV19, the J gene TRBJ1-6; D uncertain. The CDR3 covers 14 residues. Germline CDR1 reads LNHDA; CDR2 reads SQIVND (reference sequence). Trimming pared 5 bases from V and 9 bases from J, leaving 14 bases between. The CDR3 DNA sequence: TGTGCCAGTAGTCCCCAGAGGGTGGGTTCACCCCTCCACTTT. Protein sequence: CASSPQRVGSPLHF.

The chain has TRBV6-1 and TRBJ2-7; D is possibly TRBD1 or TRBD2 (5 bases each). V gave up 2 bases and J gave up 5 bases, with 16 bases separating them. Germline CDR1 reads MNHNS; CDR2 reads SASEGT. CDR3 size: 15 residues. The CDR3 loop is CASSEIWGSNNEQYF. The DNA of the CDR3 is TGTGCCAGCAGTGAAATCTGGGGGAGCAATAACGAGCAGTACTTC.

The CDR3 region is CASSLGTGAGTDTQYF. In DNA form, the CDR3 reads TGTGCCAGCAGCTTGGGGACAGGGGCGGGCACAGATACGCAGTATTTT. The gene calls are TRBV5-5 and TRBJ2-3; 9 nucleotides match TRBD1. The length of the CDR3 is 16 residues. V dropped 0 bases and J dropped 1; count of bases not matched to a gene: 3. CDR1 and CDR2 from the germline V gene are SGHKS and YYEKEE (reference sequence).

This clone was picked up one time. The V call is TRBV29-1, the J call TRBJ2-3; 13 bases are shared with TRBD2. This CDR3 region has 15 residues. With 8 bases clipped from V and 2 bases from J, the junction kept 7 bases outside the gene matches. The germline gives CDR1 SQVTM, CDR2 ANQGSEA. The CDR3 loop reads CSTRTSGGYTDTQYF. In DNA form, the CDR3 reads TGCAGCACTAGGACTAGCGGGGGCTACACAGATACGCAGTATTTT.

J is TRBJ1-6 and V is TRBV2; 8 bases are shared with TRBD1. The junction had 11 bases not matched to a gene; V was cut back by 6 bases and J by 10 bases. This CDR3 has 15 residues. CDR1 is SNHLY and CDR2 is FYNNEI in the germline V gene. CDR3 sequence reads: CASSVSTGVGSPLHF. In DNA form, the CDR3 reads TGTGCCAGCAGCGTTTCGACAGGGGTGGGATCACCCCTCCACTTT.

This rearrangement joins TRBV24-1 to TRBJ1-4, with a possible D match to TRBD1 (5 bases). The CDR3 is 15 amino acids. V dropped 9 bases and J dropped 8 bases, with 21 bases sitting between them. CDR1 is KGHDR and CDR2 is SFDVKD in the germline V gene. CDR3 protein: CATDPGGAQREKLFF. Written as DNA, the CDR3 is TGTGCCACCGACCCTGGCGGGGCCCAGAGGGAAAAACTGTTTTTT.

In its sample, this clone was seen once. The rearrangement links TRBV7-8 to TRBJ1-2; D gene uncertain. The germline CDR1 and CDR2 sequences are SGHVS and FQNEAQ. This CDR3 comprises 14 residues. Trimming took 5 bases from V and 5 from J, leaving 15 bases between them. This chain's CDR3 is CASSLVQSGYGYTF. CDR3 in DNA: TGTGCCAGCAGCCTAGTCCAGAGCGGTTATGGCTACACCTTC.

This chain joins TRBV29-1 and TRBJ1-3, with 8 bases aligning to TRBD1. Germline V lookup: CDR1 SQVTM, CDR2 ANQGSEA. The V gene end was trimmed by 4 bases and the J gene end by 2 bases; junction bases not matched to a gene: 10. This CDR3 contains 16 residues. The CDR3 reads CSVGDRRGPTGNTIYF. DNA for the CDR3: TGCAGCGTTGGGGACAGGAGGGGACCAACTGGAAACACCATATATTTT.

This clone appeared once. The chain couples TRBV15 to TRBJ2-6; D unresolved. The V end lost 1 base, the J end lost 0 bases, and 4 bases lay between the germline ends. This CDR3 contains 15 residues. Germline CDR1 and CDR2: LNHNV and YYDKDF (reference sequence). CDR3 residues: CATSRASSGANVLTF. CDR3 in DNA: TGTGCCACCAGCAGAGCTTCCTCTGGGGCCAACGTCCTGACTTTC.

The V call is TRBV3-1 (or the pseudogene TRBV3-2), the J call TRBJ1-1; perhaps TRBD1 as D (5 bases). Trimming shortened V by 2 bases and J by 1 base, and 14 bases separated the two germline ends. CDR1 is LGHDT, CDR2 YNNKEL, per germline (reference sequence). This CDR3 is built from 16 residues. For the CDR3, the DNA is TGTGCCAGCAGCCAAAGGTACTCGGGGGGGAACACTGAAGCTTTCTTT. Its translation is CASSQRYSGGNTEAFF.

The CDR3 region has the DNA TGTGCCAGCAGCCAGGACAGGGGCGGCTATGGCTACACCTTC. This sequence encodes CASSQDRGGYGYTF. The chain employs TRBV11-2 and TRBJ1-2, with 9 positions matching TRBD1. The CDR3 is made up of 14 amino acids. Germline CDR1 is SGHAT and CDR2 is FQNNGV. The trim removed 5 bases at V and 4 bases at J, leaving 5 bases unmatched.

The chain has TRBV19 and TRBJ1-4; TRBD1 is a possible D gene (5 bases). Trimming took 7 bases from V and 7 from J, leaving 19 bases between them. The CDR3 consists of 15 residues. In germline, CDR1 is LNHDA, CDR2 SQIVND (reference sequence). The CDR3 DNA follows: TGTGCCAGTAAAATAATTACTGGGGGAAGTGAAAAACTGTTTTTT. Protein product: CASKIITGGSEKLFF.

Only one count was recorded for this clone. The genes are TRBV7-9 and TRBJ1-2; 7 bases match TRBD1. The CDR3 spans 14 residues. V lost 5 bases, J lost 2 bases, and 5 bases stayed unmatched. Germline-derived CDR1 and CDR2 are SEHNR and FQNEAQ (reference sequence). CDR3 region: CASSVLQGNYGYTF. In DNA, the CDR3 is TGTGCCAGCAGCGTCCTACAGGGGAACTATGGCTACACCTTC.

This rearrangement joins TRBV9 to TRBJ1-3; no clear D. With 0 bases removed from V and 2 bases from J, the gap between germline ends came to 9 bases. Germline V gene sequence: CDR1 SGDLS, CDR2 YYNGEE. The CDR3 is 15 amino acids. The CDR3 here is CASSVGEAAGNTIYF. In nucleotides, the CDR3 is TGTGCCAGCAGCGTAGGGGAGGCCGCTGGAAACACCATATATTTT.

The J gene is TRBJ1-1, the V gene TRBV5-6; D gene unclear. The CDR3 spans 12 residues. Trimming left V 4 bases short and J 7 bases short, with 11 bases between. Germline V CDR1 and CDR2: SGHDT, YYEEEE. The DNA of the CDR3 is TGTGCCAGCAGCCAAGACCGAAATGAAGCTTTCTTT. Translating gives CASSQDRNEAFF.

This chain uses TRBV25-1 with TRBJ1-4; 9 nucleotides agree with TRBD1. Trimming at V came to 6 bases and at J to 7 bases, leaving 6 bases not matched to a gene. Per the germline V gene, CDR1 is MGHDK and CDR2 is SYGVNS. This CDR3 has 14 residues. For the CDR3, the DNA is TGTGCCAGCAGGATGGACAGGGGAGGTGAAAAACTGTTTTTT. It specifies CASRMDRGGEKLFF.

The chain has TRBV9 and TRBJ1-3; tentatively, D is TRBD1 (5 bases). Per the germline V gene, CDR1 is SGDLS and CDR2 is YYNGEE. This CDR3 has 15 residues. V lost 2 bases, J lost 5 bases, and 14 bases lay in between. Here the CDR3 reads CASSVGLGGRNTIYF. The CDR3 DNA sequence: TGTGCCAGCAGCGTGGGACTGGGCGGTCGAAACACCATATATTTT.

The chain carries TRBV5-1 and TRBJ2-5; 7 bases agree with TRBD2. There are 14 residues in the CDR3. The germline V gene has CDR1 SGHRS and CDR2 YFSETQ. V was pared by 6 bases and J by 2 bases, with 7 bases of the junction left unmatched. The chain's CDR3 is CASTRGRGQETQYF. CDR3 coding DNA: TGCGCCAGCACCCGGGGGAGGGGACAAGAGACCCAGTACTTC.

This clone was seen a single time. The chain combines TRBV4-1 with TRBJ1-2, with 7 positions matching TRBD1. J lost 5 bases, V lost 1 base, and 10 bases had no gene match. Germline-derived CDR1 and CDR2 are MGHRA and YSYEKL. The CDR3 is 16 amino acids. The CDR3: CASSQGAVRGWYGYTF. In nucleotides, the CDR3 is TGCGCCAGCAGCCAAGGGGCGGTCAGGGGGTGGTATGGCTACACCTTC.

The chain uses TRBV2 and TRBJ1-4; possible D gene TRBD1, 6 bases. The CDR3 totals 14 residues. CDR1 is SNHLY, CDR2 FYNNEI, per germline. Trimming took off 5 bases at V and 8 bases at J, with 15 bases between the two ends. CDR3 nucleotides: TGTGCCAGCAGTCCCCAGGGGATAGGCGAAAAACTGTTTTTT. Translating gives CASSPQGIGEKLFF. The whole variable domain, remainder taken from reference TRBV2 and TRBJ1-4, is EPEVTQTPSHQVTQMGQEVILRCVPISNHLYFYWYRQILGQKVEFLVSFYNNEISEKSEIFDDQFSVERPDGSNFTLKIRSTKLEDSAMYFCASSPQGIGEKLFFGSGTQLSVL.

The chain employs TRBV7-9 and TRBJ1-4; the D is unclear. Deletions cut 5 bases from V and 5 bases from J, with 12 bases between. The CDR3 is 14 residues long. CDR1 SEHNR and CDR2 FQNEAQ come from the germline V gene (reference sequence). CDR3 protein: CASSPGRENEKLFF. The CDR3 DNA follows: TGTGCCAGCAGCCCCGGGAGGGAGAATGAAAAACTGTTTTTT.

This chain uses TRBV15 with TRBJ2-5, with TRBD1 as a possible D gene (6 bases). The ends were cut back, 6 bases at V and 2 bases at J, with 13 bases in the middle. Per the germline V gene, CDR1 is LNHNV and CDR2 is YYDKDF (reference sequence). This CDR3 comprises 14 residues. CDR3 amino acids: CATRRDTTQETQYF. For the CDR3, the DNA is TGTGCCACCAGGAGGGACACAACTCAAGAGACCCAGTACTTC. Full variable domain (outside the CDR3, taken from reference TRBV15 and TRBJ2-5): DAMVIQNPRYQVTQFGKPVTLSCSQTLNHNVMYWYQQKSSQAPKLLFHYYDKDFNNEADTPDNFQSRRPNTSFCFLDIRSPGLGDTAMYLCATRRDTTQETQYFGPGTRLLVL.

The rearrangement uses TRBV6-5 and TRBJ2-6; 8 bases are a match to TRBD1. Germline assignment: CDR1 MNHEY and CDR2 SVGAGI. The ends lost 11 bases at V and 4 bases at J; junction bases unmatched: 10. The CDR3 length is 15 residues. The CDR3 DNA sequence: TGTGCCGGCCACAACAGGGGGTCGGGGGCCAACGTCCTGACTTTC. Translating it yields CAGHNRGSGANVLTF.